The T cell receptor beta chain under discussion was sequenced for a study of blood T cells in healthy people across ages. As for the study in general: About one barcoded beta molecule per two T cells was the capture yield of template switching.

Regarding the study as a whole: PBMCs went unsorted, and a conclusive naive versus antigen-experienced comparison was therefore prevented. There was no known CMV status for donors, so expanded clonotype changes were possibly confounded.

Through a sample-barcoded 5' primer and a J-beta primer mix, a second PCR was run for 7 to 11 cycles. MiXCR, run by TCRdb on the 5' RACE reads, gives a single entry per CDR3 protein. The sample lists about 1.8 million distinct CDR3 sequences; just under 50% were seen once. Total RNA was isolated from each sample in quantities of at least 5 micrograms. The table lists this clonotype with a few counts. Its antigen is not identified. This receptor was identified in a middle-aged woman in good health. Sequences were obtained from blood.

CDR3 loop: CASSPRLASYEQYF. The CDR3 bases are TGTGCCAGCAGCCCACGACTGGCCTCCTACGAGCAGTACTTC. V usage is TRBV7-2 and J usage is TRBJ2-7; the D is unclear. Germline values: CDR1 SGHTA, CDR2 FQGNSA. This CDR3 is built from 14 residues. V dropped 5 bases and J dropped 0 bases, with 11 bases sitting between them.